The 6 T cell receptor beta chains given below trace back to one sample, sequenced in a study of shared clonotypes between healthy human individuals. CD45RO-negative, CCR7-positively selected cells formed the naive CD8 fraction, excluding terminally differentiated effector memory CD45RA+ cells. Here immunoSEQ multiplex PCR was the method, and the copy in TCRdb shows in-frame clones only, minus some. The sample consists of around 2,000,000 clones, approximately 94% of them appearing once. Sample: naive CD8+ T cells sorted from blood. These receptor sequences come from a man between 18 and 29 years old in good health.

This clone was observed a single time. CDR3 DNA sequence: TGTGCCACCAGTATAACATTTAGCGTGGGGGGCACAGATACGCAGTATTTT. It specifies CATSITFSVGGTDTQYF. The V gene is TRBV15, the J gene TRBJ2-3; D may match TRBD1 or TRBD2 (5 bases each). Trimming pared 6 bases from V and 1 base from J, leaving 20 bases between. CDR1 LNHNV and CDR2 YYDKDF come from the germline V gene (reference sequence). This CDR3 region has 17 residues.

This clone appeared a single time. This chain connects TRBV27 to TRBJ1-5; 10 bases are shared with TRBD1. The germline V gene has CDR1 MNHEY and CDR2 SMNVEV (reference sequence). CDR3 length equals 14 residues. With V trimmed by 10 bases and J by 7 bases, 10 bases remained unmatched. This chain's CDR3 is CATAHETGGQPQHF. For the CDR3, the DNA is TGTGCCACGGCCCATGAGACAGGGGGCCAGCCCCAGCATTTT.

The V gene is TRBV2, the J gene TRBJ1-3, with 10 nucleotides matching TRBD1. The length of the CDR3 is 13 residues. Germline CDR1 is SNHLY and CDR2 is FYNNEI. J was trimmed by 7 bases and V by 8 bases; bases with no gene match: 5. The CDR3 DNA reads as TGTGCCAGCTCTGGGACAGGGGTGAACACCATATATTTT. Protein product: CASSGTGVNTIYF.

The rearrangement links TRBV7-2 to TRBJ2-7, with no clear D. The CDR3 loop spans 13 amino acids. V shed 5 bases and J shed 5 bases, with 13 bases lying between them. Germline V gene data show CDR1 as SGHTA and CDR2 as FQGNSA. CDR3 bases: TGTGCCAGCAGCCCTGTTCACCCCGACGAGCAGTACTTC. It specifies CASSPVHPDEQYF.

The chain combines TRBV2 with TRBJ1-5; the match to TRBD1 covers 9 bases. The CDR3 loop spans 15 amino acids. Germline-derived CDR1 and CDR2 are SNHLY and FYNNEI. V was pared by 5 bases and J by 6 bases, with 8 bases of the junction left unmatched. DNA for the CDR3: TGTGCCAGCAGTCGGACAGGGGCGTCCATTCAGCCCCAGCATTTT. It encodes CASSRTGASIQPQHF.

V and J are TRBV15 and TRBJ1-2; 10 nucleotides align to TRBD1. CDR3 size: 15 residues. Germline loops: CDR1 LNHNV, CDR2 YYDKDF (reference sequence). Trimming at V came to 0 bases and at J to 8 bases, leaving 6 bases not matched to a gene. The CDR3 sequence: CATSRDRGQGHGYTF. The CDR3 DNA sequence: TGTGCCACCAGCAGAGACCGGGGACAGGGGCACGGCTACACCTTC.